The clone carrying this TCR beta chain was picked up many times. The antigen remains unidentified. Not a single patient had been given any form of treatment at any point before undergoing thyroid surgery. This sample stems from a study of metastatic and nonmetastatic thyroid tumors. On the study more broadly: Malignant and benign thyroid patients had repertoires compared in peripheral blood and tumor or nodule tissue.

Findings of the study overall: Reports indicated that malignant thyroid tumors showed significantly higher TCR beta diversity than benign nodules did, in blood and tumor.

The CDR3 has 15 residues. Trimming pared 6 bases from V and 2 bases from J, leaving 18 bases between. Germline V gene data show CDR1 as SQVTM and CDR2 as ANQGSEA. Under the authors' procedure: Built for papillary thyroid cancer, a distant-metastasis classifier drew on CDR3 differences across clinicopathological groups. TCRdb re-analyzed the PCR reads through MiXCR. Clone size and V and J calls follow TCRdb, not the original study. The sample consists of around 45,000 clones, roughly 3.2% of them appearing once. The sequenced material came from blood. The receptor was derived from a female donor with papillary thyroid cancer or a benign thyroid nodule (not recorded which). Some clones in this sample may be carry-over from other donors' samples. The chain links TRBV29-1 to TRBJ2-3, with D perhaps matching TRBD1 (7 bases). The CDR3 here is CSVGAGGSPTDTQYF. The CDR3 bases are TGCAGCGTCGGTGCAGGGGGGTCCCCCACAGATACGCAGTATTTT.